This is a list of T cell receptor beta chains from one sample in a study of TIL therapy for anti-PD-1-resistant metastatic lung cancer. Using immunoSEQ multiplex PCR, the repertoire was profiled, and TCRdb retains in-frame clones only, with some absent. The data hold 15,000 to 20,000 clones, with around 82% observed a single time. The material sequenced was blood, taken at baseline. Source of these receptors: a person between 25 and 79 years old with non-small cell lung cancer. Both conserved end residues are part of each CDR3. The order of the fields is CDR3 protein, CDR3 DNA, J gene, D gene, clone size, CDR3 length, V gene. A D gene is named only where the DNA matches it firmly. A clone size is listed for some rows: how often the clone was seen (once, few, many), or a class if it is expanded.

CASSLAGDASEAFF | TGTGCCAGCAGCTTAGCGGGAGACGCCTCTGAAGCTTTCTTT | TRBJ1-1 | - | - | 14 | TRBV7-9
CASSSPTYEQYF | TGTGCCAGCAGCTCCCCTACTTACGAGCAGTACTTC | TRBJ2-7 | - | - | 12 | TRBV7-2
CASSFGDQRYEQYF | TGTGCCAGCAGCTTCGGTGACCAGCGCTACGAGCAGTACTTC | TRBJ2-7 | - | few | 14 | TRBV7-2
CASTLGETSQETQYF | TGTGCCAGCACCCTAGGGGAGACTTCACAAGAGACCCAGTACTTC | TRBJ2-5 | - | - | 15 | TRBV7-9
CASSPWTVINSPLHF | TGCGCCAGCAGCCCCTGGACAGTGATTAATTCACCCCTCCACTTT | TRBJ1-6 | - | - | 15 | TRBV5-1
CASSQAVDRGLEQYF | TGCGCCAGCAGCCAAGCCGTGGACAGGGGGCTCGAGCAGTACTTC | TRBJ2-7 | TRBD1 | - | 15 | TRBV4-1
CASSYFGPEGYTF | TGTGCCAGCAGTTACTTCGGGCCCGAGGGCTACACCTTC | TRBJ1-2 | - | - | 13 | TRBV6-6
CASSQGQNNEQFF | TGCGCCAGCAGCCAGGGACAGAACAATGAGCAGTTCTTC | TRBJ2-1 | TRBD1 | - | 13 | TRBV5-1
CASSLAGGTYEQYF | TGTGCCAGCAGCTTGGCGGGTGGAACCTACGAGCAGTACTTC | TRBJ2-7 | - | few | 14 | TRBV5-4
CASSQGAGFYEQYF | TGCGCCAGCAGCCAGGGCGCAGGGTTCTACGAGCAGTACTTC | TRBJ2-7 | - | - | 14 | TRBV4-3
CASSLDAGVYEQYF | TGTGCCAGCAGCTTAGATGCAGGGGTCTACGAGCAGTACTTC | TRBJ2-7 | - | - | 14 | TRBV7-9
CASRGLGAGETQYF | TGTGCCAGCAGAGGCTTGGGGGCCGGAGAGACCCAGTACTTC | TRBJ2-5 | - | - | 14 | TRBV7-7
CASSPGLSNTGELFF | TGTGCCAGCAGCCCGGGACTCTCGAACACCGGGGAGCTGTTTTTT | TRBJ2-2 | - | - | 15 | TRBV7-3
CASSQDRGTNEKLFF | TGCGCCAGCAGCCAAGATAGAGGGACTAATGAAAAACTGTTTTTT | TRBJ1-4 | - | once | 15 | TRBV4-3
CASSFSGTVNTEAFF | TGTGCCAGCAGCTTCTCCGGGACAGTGAACACTGAAGCTTTCTTT | TRBJ1-1 | TRBD1 | - | 15 | TRBV28
CASISFSMNTEAFF | TGTGCCAGCATTTCATTTAGTATGAACACTGAAGCTTTCTTT | TRBJ1-1 | - | - | 14 | TRBV27
CASTQGGNYGYTF | TGTGCCAGCACCCAGGGGGGGAACTATGGCTACACCTTC | TRBJ1-2 | TRBD1 | - | 13 | TRBV6-1
CASSWAGLADTQYF | TGCGCCAGCAGCTGGGCAGGGTTGGCAGATACGCAGTATTTT | TRBJ2-3 | - | - | 14 | TRBV5-1
CASSYAGTANTEAFF | TGTGCCAGCAGTTACGCCGGGACAGCCAACACTGAAGCTTTCTTT | TRBJ1-1 | TRBD1 | - | 15 | TRBV6-5
CASSLADRPNTEAFF | TGTGCCAGCAGCTTAGCAGATCGGCCAAACACTGAAGCTTTCTTT | TRBJ1-1 | - | - | 15 | TRBV7-9
CASSRGLAGAYQETQYF | TGTGCCAGCAGCCGGGGACTAGCGGGGGCGTACCAAGAGACCCAGTACTTC | TRBJ2-5 | TRBD2 | - | 17 | TRBV5-6
CASSSDINSGNTIYF | TGTGCCAGCAGCTCGGACATCAACTCTGGAAACACCATATATTTT | TRBJ1-3 | - | - | 15 | TRBV5-5
CASSLVVEQLNYGYTF | TGTGCCAGCAGCTTAGTGGTGGAGCAACTTAACTATGGCTACACCTTC | TRBJ1-2 | - | - | 16 | TRBV7-9
CASSLAGLRYNSPLHF | TGCGCCAGCAGCTTGGCCGGACTGAGATATAATTCACCCCTCCACTTT | TRBJ1-6 | - | few | 16 | TRBV5-1
CASSPGTVSYEQYF | TGTGCCAGCTCACCCGGGACAGTCAGCTACGAGCAGTACTTC | TRBJ2-7 | TRBD1 | few | 14 | TRBV18
CASSSQGGPTDTQYF | TGTGCCAGCAGCTCCCAGGGAGGGCCGACAGATACGCAGTATTTT | TRBJ2-3 | TRBD2 | once | 15 | TRBV13
CASSLQVRAYNEQFF | TGTGCCAGCAGCTTACAGGTCAGGGCTTACAATGAGCAGTTCTTC | TRBJ2-1 | - | - | 15 | TRBV11-2
CASSGPGTGGHFYGYTF | TGCGCCAGCAGCGGACCCGGGACAGGGGGGCACTTCTATGGCTACACCTTC | TRBJ1-2 | TRBD1 | - | 17 | TRBV5-1
CASSLAQTGGGEQYF | TGTGCCAGCAGTTTAGCTCAGACAGGGGGCGGCGAGCAGTACTTC | TRBJ2-7 | TRBD1 | - | 15 | TRBV28
CAWSAGTGDTEAFF | TGTGCCTGGAGTGCCGGGACAGGGGATACTGAAGCTTTCTTT | TRBJ1-1 | TRBD1 | - | 14 | TRBV30
CASSLFSGGRSETQYF | TGTGCCAGCAGCTTATTTTCCGGGGGGCGGTCCGAGACCCAGTACTTC | TRBJ2-5 | - | - | 16 | TRBV11-2
CASSYAEKSPYEQYF | TGTGCCAGCAGTTACGCGGAAAAAAGCCCCTACGAGCAGTACTTC | TRBJ2-7 | - | - | 15 | TRBV6-6
CASSIVSPDRGQETQYF | TGTGCCAGTAGTATAGTCTCCCCGGACAGGGGCCAAGAGACCCAGTACTTC | TRBJ2-5 | TRBD1 | - | 17 | TRBV19
CSALTQYEQYF | TGCAGTGCTTTGACCCAATACGAGCAGTACTTC | TRBJ2-7 | - | - | 11 | TRBV20-1
CASSPKGLSETQYF | TGTGCCAGCAGCCCTAAGGGCTTGAGTGAGACCCAGTACTTC | TRBJ2-5 | - | - | 14 | TRBV5-4
CASSGQNEKLFF | TGTGCCAGCAGTGGGCAAAATGAAAAACTGTTTTTT | TRBJ1-4 | - | - | 12 | TRBV2
CASRGSPGNTGELFF | TGTGCCAGCAGAGGTTCCCCGGGGAACACCGGGGAGCTGTTTTTT | TRBJ2-2 | - | - | 15 | TRBV11-2
CASSNVGNTIYF | TGTGCCAGTAGTAATGTGGGAAACACCATATATTTT | TRBJ1-3 | - | - | 12 | TRBV19
CASSSSPGTVAPGNTIYF | TGTGCCAGCAGTTCCAGCCCCGGGACGGTGGCCCCTGGAAACACCATATATTTT | TRBJ1-3 | - | - | 18 | TRBV28
CAISESGTGYQHF | TGTGCCATCAGTGAGTCCGGGACAGGGTACCAGCATTTT | TRBJ1-5 | TRBD1 | - | 13 | TRBV10-3
CASSLAGGAGQFF | TGTGCCAGCAGCTTAGCGGGTGGGGCAGGCCAGTTCTTC | TRBJ2-1 | - | - | 13 | TRBV7-9
CASSLSGYAYEQYF | TGTGCCAGCAGCCTCAGCGGGTACGCCTACGAGCAGTACTTC | TRBJ2-7 | - | - | 14 | TRBV9
CASSLNSGSLSRETQYF | TGTGCCAGCAGCTTGAATAGCGGGAGCTTATCGCGCGAGACCCAGTACTTC | TRBJ2-5 | TRBD2 | - | 17 | TRBV5-4
CASKGQTSGNTIYF | TGCGCCAGCAAGGGGCAGACCTCTGGAAACACCATATATTTT | TRBJ1-3 | - | - | 14 | TRBV5-1
CATSRDQTEANEKLFF | TGTGCCACCAGCAGAGATCAGACAGAGGCTAATGAAAAACTGTTTTTT | TRBJ1-4 | - | - | 16 | TRBV15
CAISTDRGRGKTQYF | TGTGCCATCAGCACGGACAGGGGGCGTGGAAAGACCCAGTACTTC | TRBJ2-5 | TRBD1 | - | 15 | TRBV10-3
CASSPGQGSGYTF | TGTGCCAGCAGCCCAGGACAGGGCTCTGGCTACACCTTC | TRBJ1-2 | TRBD1 | - | 13 | TRBV11-3
CASSPQQGGSGNTIYF | TGTGCCAGCAGCCCTCAACAGGGGGGCTCTGGAAACACCATATATTTT | TRBJ1-3 | TRBD1 | - | 16 | TRBV7-3
CASSSLRGKGNQPQHF | TGTGCCAGCAGCTCCCTGAGGGGTAAAGGCAATCAGCCCCAGCATTTT | TRBJ1-5 | - | - | 16 | TRBV7-2
CASKGLSGELFF | TGTGCCAGCAAGGGGCTGAGCGGGGAGCTGTTTTTT | TRBJ2-2 | - | - | 12 | TRBV6-5
CASITGATEAFF | TGTGCCAGCATAACAGGGGCCACTGAAGCTTTCTTT | TRBJ1-1 | TRBD1 | - | 12 | TRBV28
CASSGTSGPRGYNEQFF | TGTGCCAGTAGTGGGACTAGCGGGCCTCGCGGGTACAATGAGCAGTTCTTC | TRBJ2-1 | TRBD2 | - | 17 | TRBV19
CASSPGDRNYEQYF | TGCGCCAGCAGCCCCGGGGACAGAAACTACGAGCAGTACTTC | TRBJ2-7 | TRBD1 | - | 14 | TRBV4-1
CSASRTGVNTEAFF | TGCAGCGCCAGCCGGACAGGAGTGAACACTGAAGCTTTCTTT | TRBJ1-1 | TRBD1 | - | 14 | TRBV29-1